This T cell receptor (beta chain) originates from a study of sequential checkpoint blockade in melanoma. Described treatment: randomized to nivolumab then ipilimumab (arm A) or the reverse (arm B). Produced via immunoSEQ multiplex PCR; TCRdb's table is partial and in-frame only. The profile shows 10,000 to 15,000 clones, under 30% of them singletons. This clone was counted a few times. V was trimmed by 1 base and J by 0 bases, leaving 7 bases between them. Germline CDR1 reads SGHRS; CDR2 reads YFSETQ. This CDR3 comprises 14 residues. This chain links TRBV5-1 with TRBJ1-2; D might be TRBD1 (5 bases). The source of this sequence is a human donor with melanoma. The source material was tumor tissue (inferred from file names), sampled from a patient given nivolumab and ipilimumab in sequence. CDR3 nucleotides: TGCGCCAGCAGCTTGACAGGCGCTAACTATGGCTACACCTTC. Translating gives CASSLTGANYGYTF.